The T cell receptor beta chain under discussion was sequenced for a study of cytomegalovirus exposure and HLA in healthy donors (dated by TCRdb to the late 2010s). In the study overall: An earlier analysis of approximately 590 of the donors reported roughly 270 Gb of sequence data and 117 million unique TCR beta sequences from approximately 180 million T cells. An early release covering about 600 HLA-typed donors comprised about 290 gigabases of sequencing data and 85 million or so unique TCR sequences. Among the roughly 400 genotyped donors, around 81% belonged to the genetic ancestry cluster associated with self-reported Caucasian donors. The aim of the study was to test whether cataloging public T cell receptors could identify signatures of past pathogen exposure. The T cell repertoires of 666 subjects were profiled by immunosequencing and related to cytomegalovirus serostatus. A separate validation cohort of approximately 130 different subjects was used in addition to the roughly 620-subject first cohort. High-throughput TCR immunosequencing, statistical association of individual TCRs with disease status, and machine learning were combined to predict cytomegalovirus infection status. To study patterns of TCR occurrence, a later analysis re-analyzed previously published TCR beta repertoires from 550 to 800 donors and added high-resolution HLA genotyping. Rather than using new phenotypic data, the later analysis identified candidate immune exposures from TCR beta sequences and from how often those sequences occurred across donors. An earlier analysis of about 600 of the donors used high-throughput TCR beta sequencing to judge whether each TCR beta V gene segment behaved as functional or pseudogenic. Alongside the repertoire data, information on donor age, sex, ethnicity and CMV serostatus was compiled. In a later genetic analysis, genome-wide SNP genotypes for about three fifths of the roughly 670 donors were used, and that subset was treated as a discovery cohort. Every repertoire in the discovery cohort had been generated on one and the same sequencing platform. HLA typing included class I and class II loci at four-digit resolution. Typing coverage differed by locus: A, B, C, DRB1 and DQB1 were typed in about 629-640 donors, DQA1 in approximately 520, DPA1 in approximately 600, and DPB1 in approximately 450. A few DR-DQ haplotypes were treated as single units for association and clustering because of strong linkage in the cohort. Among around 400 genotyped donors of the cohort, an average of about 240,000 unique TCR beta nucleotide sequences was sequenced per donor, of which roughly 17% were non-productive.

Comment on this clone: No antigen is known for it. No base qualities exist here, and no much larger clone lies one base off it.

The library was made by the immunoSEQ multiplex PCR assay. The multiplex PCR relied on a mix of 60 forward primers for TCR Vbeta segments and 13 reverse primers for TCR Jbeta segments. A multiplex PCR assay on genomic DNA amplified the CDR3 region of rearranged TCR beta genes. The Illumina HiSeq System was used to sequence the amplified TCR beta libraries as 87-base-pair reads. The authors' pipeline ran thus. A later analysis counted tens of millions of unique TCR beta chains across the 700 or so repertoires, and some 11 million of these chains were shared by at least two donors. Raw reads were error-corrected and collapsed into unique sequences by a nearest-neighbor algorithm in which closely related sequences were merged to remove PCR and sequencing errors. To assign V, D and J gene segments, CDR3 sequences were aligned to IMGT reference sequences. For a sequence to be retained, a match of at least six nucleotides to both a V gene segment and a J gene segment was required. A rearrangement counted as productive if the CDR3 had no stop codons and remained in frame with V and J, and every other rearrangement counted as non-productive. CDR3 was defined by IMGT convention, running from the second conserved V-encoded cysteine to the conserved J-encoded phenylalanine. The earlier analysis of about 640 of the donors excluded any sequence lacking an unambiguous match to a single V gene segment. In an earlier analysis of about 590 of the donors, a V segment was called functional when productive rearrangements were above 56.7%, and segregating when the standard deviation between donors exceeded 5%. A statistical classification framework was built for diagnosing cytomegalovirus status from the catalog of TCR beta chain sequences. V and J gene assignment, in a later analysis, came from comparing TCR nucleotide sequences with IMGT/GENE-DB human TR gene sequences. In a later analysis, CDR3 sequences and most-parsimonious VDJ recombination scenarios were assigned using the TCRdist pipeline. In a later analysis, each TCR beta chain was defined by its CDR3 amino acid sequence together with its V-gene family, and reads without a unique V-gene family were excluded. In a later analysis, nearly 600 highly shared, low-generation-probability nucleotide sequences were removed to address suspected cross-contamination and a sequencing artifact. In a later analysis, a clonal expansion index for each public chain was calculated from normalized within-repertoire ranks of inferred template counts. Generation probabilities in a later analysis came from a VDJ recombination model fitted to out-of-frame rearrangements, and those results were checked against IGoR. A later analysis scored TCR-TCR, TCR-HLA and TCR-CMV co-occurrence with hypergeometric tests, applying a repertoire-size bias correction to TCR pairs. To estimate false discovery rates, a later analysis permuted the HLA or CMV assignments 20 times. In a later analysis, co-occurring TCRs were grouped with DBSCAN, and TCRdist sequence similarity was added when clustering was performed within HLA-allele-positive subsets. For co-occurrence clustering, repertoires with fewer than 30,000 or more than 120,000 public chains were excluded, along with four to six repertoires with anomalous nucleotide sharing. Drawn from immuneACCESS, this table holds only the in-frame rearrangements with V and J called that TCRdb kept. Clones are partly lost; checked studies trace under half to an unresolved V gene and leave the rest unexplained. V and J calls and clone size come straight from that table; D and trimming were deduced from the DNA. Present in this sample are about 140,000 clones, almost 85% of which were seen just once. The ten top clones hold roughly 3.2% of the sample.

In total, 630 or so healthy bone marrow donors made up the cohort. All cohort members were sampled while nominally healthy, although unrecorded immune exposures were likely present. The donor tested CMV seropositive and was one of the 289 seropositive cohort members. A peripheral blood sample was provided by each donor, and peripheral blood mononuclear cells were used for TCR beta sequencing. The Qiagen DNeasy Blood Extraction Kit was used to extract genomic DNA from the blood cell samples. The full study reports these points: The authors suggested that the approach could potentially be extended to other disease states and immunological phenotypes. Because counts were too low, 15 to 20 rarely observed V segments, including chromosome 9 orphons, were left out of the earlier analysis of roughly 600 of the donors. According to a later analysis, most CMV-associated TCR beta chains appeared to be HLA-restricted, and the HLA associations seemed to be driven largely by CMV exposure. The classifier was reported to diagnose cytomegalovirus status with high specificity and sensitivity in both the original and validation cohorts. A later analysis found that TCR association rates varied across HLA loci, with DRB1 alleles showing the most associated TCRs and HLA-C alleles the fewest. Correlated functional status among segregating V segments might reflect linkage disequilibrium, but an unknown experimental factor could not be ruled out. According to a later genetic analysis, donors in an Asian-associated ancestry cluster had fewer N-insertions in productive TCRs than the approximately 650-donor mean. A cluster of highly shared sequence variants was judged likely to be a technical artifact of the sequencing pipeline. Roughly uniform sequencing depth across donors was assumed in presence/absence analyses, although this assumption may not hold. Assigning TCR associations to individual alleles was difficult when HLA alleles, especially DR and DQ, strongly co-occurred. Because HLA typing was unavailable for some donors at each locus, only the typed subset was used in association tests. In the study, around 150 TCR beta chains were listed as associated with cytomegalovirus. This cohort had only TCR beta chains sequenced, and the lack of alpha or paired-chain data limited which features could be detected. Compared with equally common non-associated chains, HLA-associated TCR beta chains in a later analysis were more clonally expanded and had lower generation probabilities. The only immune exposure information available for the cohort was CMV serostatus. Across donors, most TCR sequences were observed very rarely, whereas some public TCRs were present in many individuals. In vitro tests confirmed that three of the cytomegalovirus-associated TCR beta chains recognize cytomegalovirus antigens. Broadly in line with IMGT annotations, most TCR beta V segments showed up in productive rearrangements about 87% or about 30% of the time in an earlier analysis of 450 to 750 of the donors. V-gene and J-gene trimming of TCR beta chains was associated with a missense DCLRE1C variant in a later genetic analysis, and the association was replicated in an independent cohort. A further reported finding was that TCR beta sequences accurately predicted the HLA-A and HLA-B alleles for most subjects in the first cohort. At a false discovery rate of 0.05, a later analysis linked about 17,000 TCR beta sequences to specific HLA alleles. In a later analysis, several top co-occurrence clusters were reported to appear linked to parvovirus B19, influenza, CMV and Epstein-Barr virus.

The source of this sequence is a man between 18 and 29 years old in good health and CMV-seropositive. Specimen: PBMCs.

Here is the DNA: TGTGCCAGCACGAGTAGTGGTCCGGGAGAGCAGTTCTTC. The translation is CASTSSGPGEQFF. This receptor chain uses TRBV9 and TRBJ2-1, with TRBD2 perhaps the D gene, on 5 matching bases. The CDR3 measures 13 amino acids from cysteine to phenylalanine. Just the 39-base CDR3 DNA is kept, in frame starting at base 1. From the germline V gene, CDR1 is SGDLS and CDR2 is YYNGEE. A distance of 17 bases separates the germline ends of V and J, which lose 6 bases and 10 bases respectively.